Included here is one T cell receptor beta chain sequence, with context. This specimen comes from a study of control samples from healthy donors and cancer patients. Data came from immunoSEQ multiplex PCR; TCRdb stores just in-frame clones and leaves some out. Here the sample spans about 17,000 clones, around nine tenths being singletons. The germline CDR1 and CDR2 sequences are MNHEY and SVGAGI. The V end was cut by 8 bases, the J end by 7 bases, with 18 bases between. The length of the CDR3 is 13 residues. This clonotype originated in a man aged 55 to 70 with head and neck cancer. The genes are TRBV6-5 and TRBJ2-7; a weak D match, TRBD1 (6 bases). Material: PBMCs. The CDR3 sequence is CASQTGQSGEQYF. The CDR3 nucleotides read TGTGCCAGCCAAACAGGGCAGTCCGGGGAGCAGTACTTC.